One sample yielded the 31 T cell receptor beta chains listed below, sequenced in a study of T cells in Graves' hyperthyroidism and ophthalmopathy. Authors of the study amplified TCR beta CDR3 regions from RNA transcripts. TCR CDR3 underwent first-round RT-PCR with the HTBI primer set. TCRdb recomputed calls from the multiplex PCR reads with MiXCR, one row per CDR3 protein. The table shows approximately 510,000 distinct CDR3 sequences, with around 20% occurring only once. Sequenced sample: blood. The receptors shown here come from a young man with Graves' hyperthyroidism.

Many counts were recorded for this clonotype. This sequence joins TRBV29-1 and TRBJ1-2; TRBD1 matches 9 bases. V shed 6 bases, J shed 4 bases, and the junction held 6 bases outside the gene matches. Germline V lookup: CDR1 SQVTM, CDR2 ANQGSEA. The CDR3 runs 13 residues. The CDR3 region is CSVEPGQGYGYTF. The CDR3 DNA is TGCAGCGTCGAACCGGGACAGGGCTATGGCTACACCTTC.

The chain is built from TRBV5-1 and TRBJ1-6; no clear D. V gave up 4 bases and J gave up 6 bases, with 8 bases separating them. The CDR3 sequence is 13 residues long. In germline, CDR1 is SGHRS, CDR2 YFSETQ. The CDR3 loop is CASSELPNSPLHF. The CDR3 DNA reads as TGCGCCAGCAGCGAGTTGCCTAATTCACCCCTCCACTTT.

This clonotype showed up just a few times. Its ends do not fully match the called genes, so a read error is possible. V is TRBV10-2 and J is TRBJ1-1, with unresolved D. This CDR3 region has 11 residues. Per germline, CDR1 WSHSY and CDR2 SAAADI. The CDR3 DNA reads as TGCGCCAGTGCCGGGCCCGCTGAGGCTTTCTTT. This gives the protein CASAGPAEAFF.

This clonotype was detected a few times. For the CDR3, the DNA is TGTGCCAGCAGAGTAACCGGGACAGGGGCCCACGAGCAGTACTTC. It encodes CASRVTGTGAHEQYF. The V and J genes are TRBV13 and TRBJ2-7, with 10 bases that match TRBD1. The CDR3 runs 15 residues. V was pared by 6 bases and J by 5 bases, with 10 bases of the junction left unmatched. Looked up from germline, CDR1 is PRHDT and CDR2 is FYEKMQ (reference sequence).

In this sample, this clonotype turned up once. This sequence joins TRBV6-1 and TRBJ1-2; 7 bases fit TRBD1. Germline V CDR1 and CDR2: MNHNS, SASEGT. The CDR3 has 14 residues. V lost 6 bases and J lost 6; bases outside the gene matches: 10. This CDR3 is CASRKLTGRDGYTF. CDR3 in DNA: TGTGCCAGCAGAAAACTGACAGGGAGAGATGGCTACACCTTC.

In this sample, this clonotype turned up many times. This sequence joins TRBV12-3 or TRBV12-4 and TRBJ1-3, with D uncertain. Between the trimmed V and J ends, which lost 6 bases and 4 bases, there was a span of 10 bases. CDR3 size: 13 residues. CDR3 nucleotides: TGTGCCAGCAGGCTCCCGAGCGGAAACACCATATATTTT. Translation: CASRLPSGNTIYF.

This clonotype was detected many times. The chain links TRBV5-1 to TRBJ1-1, with D uncertain. The germline V and J ends were trimmed by 0 bases and 2 bases, with 17 bases remaining between them. The CDR3 has 17 amino acids. Germline values: CDR1 SGHRS, CDR2 YFSETQ. CDR3 DNA: TGCGCCAGCAGCTTGGAACCCCAGGAAGACGGCAACACTGAAGCTTTCTTT. It encodes CASSLEPQEDGNTEAFF.

The sample holds one count of this clonotype. This chain links TRBV20-1 with TRBJ1-1; D perhaps matches TRBD1 (5 bases). The CDR3 length is 15 residues. Germline CDR1 reads DFQATT; CDR2 reads SNEGSKA (reference sequence). Between the trimmed V and J ends, which lost 1 base and 3 bases, there was a span of 15 bases. The chain's CDR3 is CSARGLRGADTEAFF. The DNA of the CDR3 is TGCAGTGCTAGAGGATTGAGAGGGGCGGACACTGAAGCTTTCTTT.

This clonotype has just a few counts. The chain links TRBV7-2 to TRBJ2-7; the match to TRBD2 covers 11 bases. CDR1 SGHTA and CDR2 FQGNSA come from the germline V gene. The CDR3 runs 15 residues. J was trimmed by 2 bases and V by 5 bases; bases with no gene match: 5. CDR3 nucleotide sequence: TGTGCCAGCAGCCCGACTAGCGGGGACCCCTACGAGCAGTACTTC. Amino acids: CASSPTSGDPYEQYF.

The chain uses TRBV12-3 or TRBV12-4 and TRBJ2-5, with 9 bases matching TRBD2. The CDR3 is 14 residues long. J lost 2 bases, V lost 5 bases, and 3 bases had no gene match. Written as DNA, the CDR3 is TGTGCCAGCAGTCCTACTAGCGGGCAAGAGACCCAGTACTTC. Translating gives CASSPTSGQETQYF.

This chain connects TRBV7-2 to TRBJ1-2, with no clear D. V lost 3 bases and J 4 bases, leaving 12 bases between the germline ends. This CDR3 has 14 residues. Germline assignment: CDR1 SGHTA and CDR2 FQGNSA. The CDR3 here is CASSLNGPGYGYTF. The CDR3 DNA sequence: TGTGCCAGCAGCTTGAATGGGCCGGGCTATGGCTACACCTTC.

This clonotype was seen more than once but under ten times. For the CDR3, the DNA is TGTGCCAGTAGTAACCGGGACAGGTGGAACACCGGGGAGCTGTTTTTT. This sequence encodes CASSNRDRWNTGELFF. The chain uses TRBV19 and TRBJ2-2; 8 bases align to TRBD1. This CDR3 is built from 16 residues. CDR1 and CDR2 from the germline V gene are LNHDA and SQIVND (reference sequence). J was trimmed by 1 base and V by 4 bases; bases with no gene match: 5. Filled out from reference TRBV19 and TRBJ2-2, the complete variable domain reads DGGITQSPKYLFRKEGQNVTLSCEQNLNHDAMYWYRQDPGQGLRLIYYSQIVNDFQKGDIAEGYSVSREKKESFPLTVTSAQKNPTAFYLCASSNRDRWNTGELFFGEGSRLTVL.

This clonotype appeared many times. This chain joins TRBV2 and TRBJ2-2; the match to TRBD1 covers 11 bases. Germline V gene data show CDR1 as SNHLY and CDR2 as FYNNEI. V lost 3 bases and J lost 6; bases outside the gene matches: 3. The CDR3 loop spans 15 amino acids. The CDR3 bases are TGTGCCAGCAGTGATAGGACAGGGGGCCCCGGGGAGCTGTTTTTT. Its translation: CASSDRTGGPGELFF. The full variable domain, with the rest looked up from reference TRBV2 and TRBJ2-2, is EPEVTQTPSHQVTQMGQEVILRCVPISNHLYFYWYRQILGQKVEFLVSFYNNEISEKSEIFDDQFSVERPDGSNFTLKIRSTKLEDSAMYFCASSDRTGGPGELFFGEGSRLTVL.

This clonotype was detected only a few times. V usage is TRBV19 and J usage is TRBJ1-3; D not resolved. Germline CDR1 and CDR2: LNHDA and SQIVND (reference sequence). The V and J ends lost 4 bases and 4 bases respectively, with 8 bases between them. CDR3 size: 13 residues. CDR3 DNA sequence: TGTGCCAGTAGTACGGGTAACGGAAACACCATATATTTT. Encoded protein: CASSTGNGNTIYF.

Ten or more counts support this clonotype. The chain carries TRBV12-3 or TRBV12-4 and TRBJ1-1, with D hard to call. With 0 bases removed from V and 6 bases from J, the gap between germline ends came to 11 bases. This CDR3 is built from 14 residues. The CDR3 DNA is TGTGCCAGCAGTTTAGCCACTCCGGGCTCTGAAGCTTTCTTT. Translation gives CASSLATPGSEAFF.

J is TRBJ1-3 and V is TRBV7-2; 9 bases are a match to TRBD1. The length of the CDR3 is 19 residues. V trimming: 4 bases; J trimming: 0 bases; junction bases outside the gene matches: 13. Germline V gene lookup returns CDR1 SGHTA and CDR2 FQGNSA. The CDR3 nucleotides read TGTGCCAGCAGCTCGTTCCCGGGACAGGGACTGAGCTCTGGAAACACCATATATTTT. This codes for CASSSFPGQGLSSGNTIYF.

This clonotype has ten or more counts. The chain has TRBV15 and TRBJ2-2, with D maybe TRBD2 (6 bases). Per the germline V gene, CDR1 is LNHNV and CDR2 is YYDKDF (reference sequence). V lost 3 bases to trimming and J lost 2 bases, with 13 bases between them. The CDR3 sequence is 16 residues long. The CDR3 sequence is CATSRDSGVNTGELFF. The CDR3 coding sequence is TGTGCCACCAGCAGGGACTCGGGAGTAAACACCGGGGAGCTGTTTTTT.

The rearrangement links TRBV6-1 to TRBJ2-6, with no clear D. Trimming cost V 8 bases and J 2 bases, with 13 bases left between them. Per the germline V gene, CDR1 is MNHNS and CDR2 is SASEGT. The CDR3 runs to 15 residues. The CDR3 sequence is CASSTDLTGANVLTF. The CDR3 coding sequence is TGTGCCAGCTCAACTGATTTAACTGGGGCCAACGTCCTGACTTTC.

In its sample, this clonotype was seen many times. The chain uses TRBV5-1 and TRBJ1-2; D is perhaps TRBD1 (5 bases). CDR1 and CDR2 from the germline V gene are SGHRS and YFSETQ. The CDR3 sequence is 14 residues long. Trimming stripped 1 base from V and 8 bases from J, with 15 bases between. CDR3 protein: CASSLFVGQDGYTF. CDR3 DNA: TGCGCCAGCAGCTTGTTTGTAGGACAAGACGGCTACACCTTC.

The genes are TRBV6-1 and TRBJ1-2, with D uncertain. V lost 0 bases and J 2 bases, leaving 7 bases between the germline ends. Germline CDR1 MNHNS, CDR2 SASEGT. The CDR3 covers 14 residues. In nucleotides, the CDR3 is TGTGCCAGCAGTGAAGCGTGGCGGAACTATGGCTACACCTTC. It is translated as CASSEAWRNYGYTF.

The sample holds a few counts of this clonotype. The chain has TRBV24-1 and TRBJ2-2; D might be TRBD2 (7 bases). Germline V gives CDR1 KGHDR, CDR2 SFDVKD. CDR3 length equals 15 residues. V gave up 9 bases and J gave up 6 bases, with 19 bases separating them. CDR3 DNA: TGTGCCACCGGAGCCGGGGGGCGCGTCTCCGGGGAGCTGTTTTTT. Its protein is CATGAGGRVSGELFF.

This rearrangement joins TRBV6-1 to TRBJ2-7; D possibly corresponds to TRBD1 (6 bases). This CDR3 comprises 15 residues. V shed 4 bases and J shed 2 bases, with 15 bases lying between them. Per germline, CDR1 MNHNS and CDR2 SASEGT. The CDR3 region is CASSGPGTLTYEQYF. DNA for the CDR3: TGTGCCAGCAGTGGTCCCGGGACATTAACCTACGAGCAGTACTTC.

This clonotype occurred a few times. The rearrangement links TRBV6-2 or TRBV6-3 to TRBJ1-1, with no clear D. This CDR3 contains 12 residues. Trimming pared 7 bases from V and 8 bases from J, leaving 14 bases between. In germline, CDR1 is MNHEY, CDR2 SVGEGT. This chain's CDR3 is CASTDPSREAFF. CDR3 coding DNA: TGTGCCAGCACCGATCCTAGTAGGGAAGCTTTCTTT.

The chain combines TRBV4-1 with TRBJ2-7; 7 positions agree with TRBD2. The V and J ends lost 5 bases and 4 bases, in that order; junction bases with no gene match: 14. CDR3 length: 16 amino acids. Per the germline V gene, CDR1 is MGHRA and CDR2 is YSYEKL. As DNA, the CDR3 is TGCGCCAGCAGCGGACAACTCGGGGGGATTAAGTACGAGCAGTACTTC. It yields the protein CASSGQLGGIKYEQYF.

In this sample, this clonotype turned up many times. V is TRBV20-1 and J is TRBJ2-3, with D possibly matching TRBD2 (5 bases). The CDR3 has 15 residues. The V gene's germline CDR1 is DFQATT and CDR2 SNEGSKA (reference sequence). Trimming cost V 6 bases and J 4 bases, with 20 bases left between them. The CDR3 reads CSAAILGRTADTQYF. CDR3 DNA sequence: TGCAGTGCGGCCATACTAGGGCGGACGGCAGATACGCAGTATTTT.

Comment on this clonotype: A much larger clone differs from this one at a single base, so this may be a read error. V usage is TRBV12-3 or TRBV12-4 and J usage is TRBJ1-1, with D possibly matching TRBD1 (5 bases). This CDR3 is built from 14 residues. In DNA form, the CDR3 reads TGTGCCAGCAGCCGGGGCTTAATGAACACTGAAGCTTGCTTT. Its protein is CASSRGLMNTEACF.

This clonotype has a handful of counts. The J gene is TRBJ1-2, the V gene TRBV5-1; D gene uncertain. The CDR3 runs to 14 residues. Germline values: CDR1 SGHRS, CDR2 YFSETQ. V lost 4 bases, J lost 0 bases, and 10 bases lay in between. The CDR3 nucleotides are TGCGCCAGCAGCCTCTCTGAGCCTAACTATGGCTACACCTTC. It is translated as CASSLSEPNYGYTF.

As regards this clonotype: It is likely a read error, because the conserved phenylalanine at the end of the CDR3 is missing. The rearrangement joins TRBV5-1 to TRBJ1-2; 9 bases map to TRBD1. Germline trimming cut 0 bases from V and 8 bases from J; bases unmatched to any gene: 5. The CDR3 contains 14 residues. Germline-derived CDR1 and CDR2 are SGHRS and YFSETQ. Here the CDR3 reads CASSLGQGVYGYTV. CDR3 bases: TGCGCCAGCAGCTTGGGACAGGGGGTGTACGGCTACACCGTC.

A note on this clonotype: A much larger clone differs by one base, so this may be a read error. This chain uses TRBV6-5 with TRBJ2-1; 9 bases match TRBD2. Germline assignment: CDR1 MNHEY and CDR2 SVGAGI. The CDR3 totals 15 residues. The CDR3 nucleotides read TGTGCCAGCAGTTACCTGATAGCGGGAGAACATGAGAAGTTCTTC. Protein product: CASSYLIAGEHEKFF.

The gene calls are TRBV28 and TRBJ1-1, with D uncertain. Trimming removed 5 bases at V and 6 bases at J, with 19 bases between. Germline V gives CDR1 MDHEN, CDR2 SYDVKM. The CDR3 runs 15 residues. The CDR3 loop reads CASSTHDTLGAEAFF. DNA of the CDR3: TGTGCCAGCAGTACTCACGACACCTTGGGCGCTGAAGCTTTCTTT. Complete variable domain (other parts from reference TRBV28 and TRBJ1-1): DVKVTQSSRYLVKRTGEKVFLECVQDMDHENMFWYRQDPGLGLRLIYFSYDVKMKEKGDIPEGYSVSREKKERFSLILESASTNQTSMYLCASSTHDTLGAEAFFGQGTRLTVV.

There are a few counts of this clonotype. This chain links TRBV28 with TRBJ2-7, with D tentatively TRBD1 (5 bases). The CDR3 spans 14 residues. V was cut by 5 bases and J by 7 bases, with 18 bases left in between. Looked up from germline, CDR1 is MDHEN and CDR2 is SYDVKM. The CDR3 reads CASSPATQGSEQYF. The CDR3 nucleotides read TGTGCCAGCAGTCCCGCGACTCAGGGAAGTGAGCAGTACTTC.